What follows are 18 T cell receptor beta chains derived from one specimen sequenced in a study of blood T cells in healthy people across ages. A sample-barcoded 5' primer and a J-beta primer mix were used in a second PCR of about 6 to 12 cycles. Each CDR3 protein is one row after TCRdb ran MiXCR on the 5' RACE reads. The repertoire holds roughly 800,000 distinct CDR3 sequences, 35% to 40% seen once, with 10% to 15% in the top ten. Input material: blood. The origin of the receptors is a man between 18 and 29 years old in good health.

This clonotype came up a few times. The chain employs TRBV6-2 or TRBV6-3 and TRBJ1-5; tentatively, D is TRBD1 (5 bases). The ends were cut back, 0 bases at V and 4 bases at J, with 13 bases in the middle. Germline V gene sequence: CDR1 MNHEY, CDR2 SVGEGT. The CDR3 is 16 residues long. CDR3 bases: TGTGCCAGCAGTTACTCGCGGGGGAAATTGAATCAGCCCCAGCATTTT. Protein: CASSYSRGKLNQPQHF.

The gene calls are TRBV3-1 and TRBJ2-7; possibly TRBD1 for D (5 bases). The CDR3 has 13 amino acids. V was clipped by 3 bases and J by 1 base, with 7 bases between them. Germline lookup yields CDR1 LGHDT and CDR2 YNNKEL (reference sequence). The CDR3 here is CASSQDTSYEQYF. The CDR3 region has the DNA TGTGCCAGCAGCCAGGACACTTCCTACGAGCAGTACTTC.

This clonotype was counted only a few times. The chain uses TRBV15 and TRBJ2-1, with unresolved D. V lost 5 bases and J 9 bases, leaving 20 bases between the germline ends. The CDR3 extends over 15 amino acids. The germline gives CDR1 LNHNV, CDR2 YYDKDF (reference sequence). The CDR3 loop is CATSPETAKWTEQFF. CDR3 DNA sequence: TGTGCCACCAGCCCAGAAACGGCTAAGTGGACTGAGCAGTTCTTC.

This clonotype was recorded many times. This chain joins TRBV5-1 and TRBJ2-7; D is possibly TRBD1 or TRBD2 (5 bases each). V was pared by 2 bases and J by 4 bases, with 13 bases between. The CDR3 extends over 14 amino acids. Germline-derived CDR1 and CDR2 are SGHRS and YFSETQ. CDR3: CASSFVAGTYEQYF. CDR3 in DNA: TGCGCCAGCAGCTTCGTGGCAGGGACGTACGAGCAGTACTTC.

This chain links TRBV6-5 with TRBJ2-5, with D perhaps assigned TRBD1 or TRBD2 (5 bases each). The germline V gene encodes CDR1 MNHEY and CDR2 SVGAGI. The ends were cut back, 1 base at V and 0 bases at J, with 9 bases in the middle. CDR3 length equals 15 residues. The chain's CDR3 is CASSYWDRYQETQYF. The CDR3 DNA sequence: TGTGCCAGCAGTTACTGGGACCGCTACCAAGAGACCCAGTACTTC.

This clonotype appeared once. Just one base apart from a much larger clone, this may be a read error. This chain joins TRBV4-1 and TRBJ2-3, with TRBD1 matching over 7 bases. CDR3 length: 17 residues. CDR1 is MGHRA, CDR2 YSYEKL, per germline. CDR3 region: CAGSQDVAAGGSDTQYF. For the CDR3, the DNA is TGCGCCGGCAGCCAAGATGTCGCGGCAGGGGGTTCAGATACGCAGTATTTT.

This clonotype turned up a few times. The chain is built from TRBV12-3 or TRBV12-4 and TRBJ2-1, with 8 bases matching TRBD1. The CDR3 loop spans 15 amino acids. V shed 4 bases and J 5 bases; nucleotides not matched to a gene: 7. In DNA form, the CDR3 reads TGTGCCAGCAGTTCTACAGGGGGTACGCACAATGAGCAGTTCTTC. Translating gives CASSSTGGTHNEQFF.

There are many counts of this clonotype. The chain links TRBV11-2 to TRBJ2-1; 8 nucleotides agree with TRBD2. The CDR3 contains 16 residues. In germline, CDR1 is SGHAT, CDR2 FQNNGV. Germline trimming cut 3 bases from V and 3 bases from J; bases unmatched to any gene: 7. The CDR3 reads CASSLFESGGYNEQFF. The DNA of the CDR3 is TGTGCCAGCAGCTTGTTCGAGAGCGGGGGCTACAATGAGCAGTTCTTC.

Many counts were recorded for this clonotype. The chain links TRBV20-1 to TRBJ2-1; TRBD1 or TRBD2 may be the D gene (5 bases each). The CDR3 spans 17 residues. V was pared by 0 bases and J by 0 bases, with 15 bases between. The germline gives CDR1 DFQATT, CDR2 SNEGSKA (reference sequence). The CDR3 region is CSAREPGRVSSYNEQFF. The CDR3 region has the DNA TGCAGTGCTAGAGAGCCGGGACGGGTGAGCTCCTACAATGAGCAGTTCTTC.

This clonotype has only a few counts. The V call is TRBV24-1, the J call TRBJ2-7, with TRBD1 identical over 8 bases. The length of the CDR3 is 16 residues. The V gene end was trimmed by 0 bases and the J gene end by 2 bases; junction bases not matched to a gene: 5. Germline values: CDR1 KGHDR, CDR2 SFDVKD. CDR3 DNA sequence: TGTGCCACCAGTGATTTGCGGGGGACAGGTCCCTACGAGCAGTACTTC. As protein: CATSDLRGTGPYEQYF.

As regards this clonotype: This may be a read error: a much more frequent sequence differs by one nucleotide. CDR3 nucleotide sequence: TGCAGAGCTCCCGGGACAGGGTCCTACGAGCAGTACTTC. As protein: CRAPGTGSYEQYF. The chain combines TRBV20-1 with TRBJ2-7; 9 bases fit TRBD1. Looked up from germline, CDR1 is DFQATT and CDR2 is SNEGSKA (reference sequence). The CDR3 is made up of 13 amino acids.

This clonotype was observed a few times. The genes are TRBV12-3 or TRBV12-4 and TRBJ2-1, with 7 nucleotides matching TRBD2. V lost 3 bases and J lost 2; bases outside the gene matches: 16. This CDR3 region has 19 residues. DNA of the CDR3: TGTGCCAGCAGTTTGGAGCGTCGGGACTATTGGGTTCCCTACAATGAGCAGTTCTTC. As protein: CASSLERRDYWVPYNEQFF.

In this sample, this clonotype turned up a few times. The V call is TRBV27, the J call TRBJ2-5; possibly TRBD1 or TRBD2 for D (6 bases each). The CDR3 has 15 residues. V was shortened by 1 base and J by 2 bases, with 11 bases between the two germline ends. Looked up from germline, CDR1 is MNHEY and CDR2 is SMNVEV (reference sequence). The CDR3 region is CASSLFGGPQETQYF. The CDR3 DNA reads TGTGCCAGCAGTTTATTTGGGGGGCCGCAAGAGACCCAGTACTTC.

Only a few counts were recorded for this clonotype. V gene TRBV20-1 combines with J gene TRBJ2-7, with 8 bases fitting TRBD2. The ends lost 2 bases at V and 7 bases at J; junction bases unmatched: 10. Germline values: CDR1 DFQATT, CDR2 SNEGSKA (reference sequence). There are 14 residues in the CDR3. The chain's CDR3 is CSARKRGIDNEQYF. The DNA for the CDR3 is TGCAGTGCTAGAAAGCGGGGGATTGACAATGAGCAGTACTTC.

This clonotype has only one observation. The rearrangement joins TRBV20-1 to TRBJ2-3, with 8 bases matching TRBD2. J lost 2 bases, V lost 3 bases, and 10 bases had no gene match. Germline CDR1 reads DFQATT; CDR2 reads SNEGSKA (reference sequence). CDR3 length equals 16 residues. The CDR3 spells CSARARAGAVTDTQYF. The CDR3 nucleotides are TGCAGTGCTAGGGCCCGAGCGGGGGCCGTCACAGATACGCAGTATTTT.

This rearrangement joins TRBV6-1 to TRBJ1-1, with a weak D call TRBD1 (5 bases). This CDR3 is built from 16 residues. Trimming removed 2 bases from V and 4 bases from J, with 17 bases in between. CDR1 is MNHNS, CDR2 SASEGT, per germline. CDR3 bases: TGTGCCAGCAGTGAATTCGGGACCGGAGGAGTCACTGAAGCTTTCTTT. This codes for CASSEFGTGGVTEAFF.

As DNA, the CDR3 is TGCGCCAGCAAAGGGGCTGGAGAGACCCAGTACTTC. Residues: CASKGAGETQYF. The chain employs TRBV10-2 and TRBJ2-5, with a weak D call TRBD1 (5 bases). The V gene's germline CDR1 is WSHSY and CDR2 SAAADI. Trimming pared 7 bases from V and 4 bases from J, leaving 10 bases between. There are 12 residues in the CDR3.

The chain couples TRBV6-6 to TRBJ2-7; 10 nucleotides match TRBD1. Per germline, CDR1 MNHNY and CDR2 SVGAGI (reference sequence). The CDR3 sequence is 16 residues long. The J segment lost 2 bases and the V segment lost 5 bases, leaving 9 bases of the junction unmatched. CDR3 loop: CASSPRPGTGAYEQYF. CDR3 bases: TGTGCCAGCAGTCCACGCCCCGGGACAGGGGCCTACGAGCAGTACTTC.